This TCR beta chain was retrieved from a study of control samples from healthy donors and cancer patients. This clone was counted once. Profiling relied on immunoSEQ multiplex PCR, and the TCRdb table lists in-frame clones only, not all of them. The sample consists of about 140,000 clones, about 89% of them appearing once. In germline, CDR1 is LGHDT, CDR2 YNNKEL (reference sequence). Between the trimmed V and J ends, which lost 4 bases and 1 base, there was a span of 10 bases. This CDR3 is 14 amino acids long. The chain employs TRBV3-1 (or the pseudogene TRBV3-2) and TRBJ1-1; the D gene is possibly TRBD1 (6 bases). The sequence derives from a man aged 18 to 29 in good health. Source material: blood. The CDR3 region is CASSLGQSNTEAFF. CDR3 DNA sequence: TGTGCCAGCAGCCTCGGACAGTCGAACACTGAAGCTTTCTTT.